What follows are 19 T cell receptor beta chains derived from one specimen sequenced in a study of regulatory T cells in long-lasting Graves disease. Building the TCR beta libraries relied on iRepertoire HTBI primers, and CDR3 regions underwent Arm-PCR. MiXCR was run by TCRdb on the multiplex PCR reads, yielding one entry per CDR3 protein. This table holds about 220,000 distinct CDR3 sequences, roughly 19% found once. Indicated time point: newly diagnosed GD, antithyroid drugs for less than 3 months. Researchers made the TCR library from RNA that was extracted from PBMCs. The same sample was also used in a study of T cells in Graves' hyperthyroidism and ophthalmopathy.

Sequences were derived from peripheral blood mononuclear cells (PBMCs), sampled at new diagnosis, from a patient treated with antithyroid drugs. These receptors originate from a woman aged 25 to 45 with Graves disease.

The chain combines TRBV4-2 with TRBJ1-3; D unclear. The CDR3 covers 17 residues. V lost 0 bases and J lost 0, with 12 bases in between. The V gene's germline CDR1 is LGHNA and CDR2 YNFKEQ. CDR3 sequence reads: CASSQDGSGPSGNTIYF. CDR3 bases: TGTGCCAGCAGCCAAGATGGGTCCGGACCCTCTGGAAACACCATATATTTT.

This clonotype was seen many times. This rearrangement joins TRBV6-1 to TRBJ2-3; possibly TRBD1 or TRBD2 for D (5 bases each). V lost 4 bases and J lost 0, with 8 bases in between. The CDR3 sequence is 14 residues long. CDR1 and CDR2 (germline): MNHNS, SASEGT. In DNA form, the CDR3 reads TGTGCCAGCAGTGCTCGGGACAGCACAGATACGCAGTATTTT. Translating gives CASSARDSTDTQYF.

The rearrangement uses TRBV10-1 and TRBJ1-1; a possible D gene is TRBD1 (5 bases). V was cut by 5 bases and J by 5 bases, with 18 bases left in between. The germline gives CDR1 WNHNN, CDR2 SYGVQD (reference sequence). This CDR3 contains 15 residues. CDR3 amino acids: CASSSGGGVRTEAFF. The CDR3 DNA is TGCGCCAGCAGTTCCGGGGGGGGGGTAAGAACTGAAGCTTTCTTT.

This clonotype was observed at least ten times. The J gene is TRBJ1-5, the V gene TRBV30; no clear D. There are 14 residues in the CDR3. V dropped 0 bases and J dropped 4 bases, with 10 bases sitting between them. Per germline, CDR1 GTSNPN and CDR2 SVGIG (reference sequence). DNA of the CDR3: TGTGCCTGGAGTGTACTTGGAGGAAATCAGCCCCAGCATTTT. This encodes CAWSVLGGNQPQHF.

This clonotype was recorded many times. The chain combines TRBV7-9 with TRBJ2-5; tentative D call: TRBD2 (6 bases). Germline assignment: CDR1 SEHNR and CDR2 FQNEAQ (reference sequence). The CDR3 contains 14 residues. V gave up 2 bases and J gave up 5 bases, with 12 bases separating them. CDR3 in amino acids: CASSLSSAGETQYF. The CDR3 nucleotides read TGTGCCAGCAGCTTATCCAGTGCGGGGGAGACCCAGTACTTC.

This clonotype was found many times. V and J are TRBV3-1 and TRBJ1-2, with a tentative D call TRBD1 (6 bases). V shed 4 bases and J shed 4 bases, with 16 bases lying between them. The CDR3 sequence is 15 residues long. Germline CDR1 and CDR2: LGHDT and YNNKEL (reference sequence). The CDR3 sequence: CASSLFYGGLYGYTF. The CDR3 DNA sequence: TGTGCCAGCAGCCTATTTTATGGGGGCCTCTATGGCTACACCTTC.

This clonotype was recorded at least ten times. The chain is built from TRBV30 and TRBJ1-1; TRBD1 is a possible D gene (5 bases). CDR3 length equals 15 residues. The V gene lost 3 bases and the J gene lost 5 bases, with 19 bases spanning the gap. Germline V gene data show CDR1 as GTSNPN and CDR2 as SVGIG (reference sequence). The CDR3 protein is CAWSSWGGVGTEAFF. As DNA, the CDR3 is TGTGCCTGGAGCTCGTGGGGGGGGGTGGGTACTGAAGCTTTCTTT.

The chain couples TRBV2 to TRBJ2-5; 11 bases match TRBD2. Germline V CDR1 and CDR2: SNHLY, FYNNEI. V was clipped by 1 base and J by 5 bases; unmatched bases: 15. The length of the CDR3 is 19 residues. The CDR3 protein is CASSEVLLAGGAYGETQYF. DNA of the CDR3: TGTGCCAGCAGTGAAGTCCTCCTAGCGGGAGGAGCGTACGGGGAGACCCAGTACTTC.

This clonotype was counted between two and nine times. The junction differs from germline at one of its ends, possibly a read error. The chain carries TRBV6-1 and TRBJ1-2; D not resolved. The CDR3 has 14 residues. CDR1 MNHNS and CDR2 SASEGT come from the germline V gene. DNA of the CDR3: TGTGCCAGCAGTGAAGGCCAGACTAATTATGGCTACACCTTC. This sequence encodes CASSEGQTNYGYTF.

This clonotype was recorded at least ten times. The chain recombines TRBV19 with TRBJ1-1, with 7 bases fitting TRBD1. The V gene's germline CDR1 is LNHDA and CDR2 SQIVND (reference sequence). The CDR3 spans 13 residues. The V segment lost 7 bases and the J segment 5 bases; nucleotides outside the gene matches: 7. This CDR3 is CASTPGQSTEAFF. CDR3 coding DNA: TGTGCCAGTACCCCGGGACAGTCGACTGAAGCTTTCTTT.

Of note for this clonotype: A far larger clone is a single base away, which makes a read error likely. The chain has TRBV2 and TRBJ2-3; D possibly corresponds to TRBD2 (5 bases). Matching the DNA end better, TRBJ2-7 makes the J call doubtful. CDR3 length: 11 residues. The germline CDR1 and CDR2 sequences are SNHLY and FYNNEI. CDR3 amino acids: CASTRVREQYF. As DNA, the CDR3 is TGTGCCAGCACTAGAGTACGGGAACAGTACTTC.

This clonotype was recorded many times. The gene calls are TRBV27 and TRBJ1-1; D gene ambiguous. V was shortened by 5 bases and J by 8 bases, with 15 bases between the two germline ends. CDR1 and CDR2 (germline): MNHEY, SMNVEV (reference sequence). The CDR3 consists of 13 residues. CDR3 loop: CASSGDRSVEAFF. The CDR3 DNA reads as TGTGCCAGCAGTGGAGATCGCAGCGTCGAAGCTTTCTTT.

The chain links TRBV2 to TRBJ1-1, with 10 bases lining up with TRBD1. In germline, CDR1 is SNHLY, CDR2 FYNNEI. J was trimmed by 8 bases and V by 6 bases; bases with no gene match: 9. The CDR3 is 14 amino acids. The DNA for the CDR3 is TGTGCCAGCAGCTCTCCGGGACAGGGGTCCGAAGCTTTCTTT. This codes for CASSSPGQGSEAFF.

V usage is TRBV20-1 and J usage is TRBJ2-2, with D perhaps TRBD2 (6 bases). CDR1 is DFQATT and CDR2 is SNEGSKA in the germline V gene (reference sequence). The CDR3 consists of 17 residues. V lost 0 bases and J 4 bases, leaving 18 bases between the germline ends. CDR3 sequence reads: CSARDFIAGRSTGELFF. The CDR3 DNA reads TGCAGTGCTAGAGATTTTATCGCGGGGCGAAGCACCGGGGAGCTGTTTTTT.

This clonotype appeared many times. V usage is TRBV11-2 and J usage is TRBJ1-2, with a possible D match to TRBD1 (6 bases). The CDR3 covers 15 residues. Per germline, CDR1 SGHAT and CDR2 FQNNGV. Trimming cost V 1 base and J 4 bases, with 13 bases left between them. CDR3 in DNA: TGTGCCAGCAGCTTAGGCCGACAGGAGAGCTATGGCTACACCTTC. Its protein is CASSLGRQESYGYTF. Full variable domain (rest looked up from reference TRBV11-2 and TRBJ1-2): EAGVAQSPRYKIIEKRQSVAFWCNPISGHATLYWYQQILGQGPKLLIQFQNNGVVDDSQLPKDRFSAERLKGVDSTLKIQPAKLEDSAVYLCASSLGRQESYGYTFGSGTRLTVV.

This clonotype was observed a few times. Given a much more abundant clone one base away, this may be a read error. The chain employs TRBV12-3 or TRBV12-4 and TRBJ1-5; TRBD1 matches 9 bases. The CDR3 contains 17 residues. This CDR3 reads CASILSQGAPGNRPQHF. Written as DNA, the CDR3 is TGTGCCAGCATCCTCTCACAGGGGGCGCCGGGCAATCGGCCCCAGCATTTT.

Ten or more counts support this clonotype. The CDR3 loop reads CASSLARGIAGVETQYF. In DNA form, the CDR3 reads TGTGCCAGCAGCTTAGCAAGGGGTATAGCGGGAGTAGAGACCCAGTACTTC. J is TRBJ2-5 and V is TRBV7-2; 9 nucleotides match TRBD2. CDR3 length: 17 amino acids. V gave up 0 bases and J gave up 4 bases; unmatched junction bases: 9. Germline V gene sequence: CDR1 SGHTA, CDR2 FQGNSA.

Many counts were recorded for this clonotype. V usage is TRBV5-1 and J usage is TRBJ2-2; 9 bases map to TRBD1. Per germline, CDR1 SGHRS and CDR2 YFSETQ. With 4 bases clipped from V and 5 bases from J, the junction kept 3 bases outside the gene matches. CDR3 length: 14 amino acids. The CDR3 here is CASSVGTGTGELFF. DNA of the CDR3: TGCGCCAGCAGCGTCGGGACAGGGACCGGGGAGCTGTTTTTT. Full variable domain (outside the CDR3, taken from reference TRBV5-1 and TRBJ2-2): KAGVTQTPRYLIKTRGQQVTLSCSPISGHRSVSWYQQTPGQGLQFLFEYFSETQRNKGNFPGRFSGRQFSNSRSEMNVSTLELGDSALYLCASSVGTGTGELFFGEGSRLTVL.

This chain uses TRBV24-1 with TRBJ1-5, with no clear D. Trimming pared 4 bases from V and 3 bases from J, leaving 9 bases between. In germline, CDR1 is KGHDR, CDR2 SFDVKD. The CDR3 covers 14 residues. This CDR3 is CATSETGFNQPQHF. The CDR3 DNA sequence: TGTGCCACCAGTGAAACCGGTTTCAATCAGCCCCAGCATTTT.